Here is one T cell receptor beta chain with its context. What it recognizes is unknown. TCR beta CDR3 amplification used RNA transcripts. The library came from an HTBI-primed first-round RT-PCR and a second-round multiplex PCR. TCRdb used MiXCR to reprocess the multiplex PCR reads, holding one entry per CDR3 protein. The data show about 620,000 distinct CDR3 sequences, with 20% to 25% seen just once and more than 5.5% held by the top ten. These data come from a study of Graves' ophthalmopathy and Graves' hyperthyroidism. Study-wide results and limits: Blood also harbored most expanded thyroid clonotypes above 0.001 frequency.

The CDR3 is 13 amino acids. Germline V gene lookup returns CDR1 SNHLY and CDR2 FYNNEI. V gave up 6 bases and J gave up 2 bases, with 11 bases separating them. Included hyperthyroidism patients were aged 18 to 65 and newly diagnosed (under 2 months' duration). Exclusion covered patients with other autoimmune diseases or uncontrolled infections (as well as pregnancy or lactation). The receptor comes from a woman under 30 with stable Graves' hyperthyroidism. Some clones in this sample may be carry-over from other donors' samples. The sequenced sample was peripheral blood. V and J are TRBV2 and TRBJ2-7; D possibly corresponds to TRBD2 (6 bases). In DNA, the CDR3 is TGTGCCAGCAGGGGGAGGAGGGCCTACGAGCAGTACTTC. As protein: CASRGRRAYEQYF.